This paragraph covers one T cell receptor (beta chain) sequence. There are a few counts of this clone. Its recognized antigen is unknown. The observed sequence ends 3 residues before the CDR3 terminus, with the missing tail filled in from the germline J gene. For sequencing input, CVID and control samples contributed equivalent amounts of genomic DNA. For every sample, a 60 bp segment covering the rearranged TCRbeta CDR3 region was amplified and then sequenced. The immunoSEQ assay, a bias-corrected multiplex PCR combined with high-throughput sequencing, was used to amplify TCRbeta. The study's own analysis went as follows. Every unique nucleotide sequence counted as a clone and was annotated with V, D and J genes, copy number and frequency. Sequences were labeled productive if in frame, and non-productive if out of frame or containing stop codons. As previously described, clonality was calculated on the basis of Shannon's entropy. Mean CDR3 Kyte-Doolittle hydropathy was derived from the predicted amino acid sequences of productive clones. Using the R hclust function, scaled V gene usage was clustered hierarchically with Manhattan distance and complete linkage. To assess clone sharing by CDR3 amino acid sequence, 12 repertoires per group were resampled over 100 rounds. The repertoires were screened for over 60 published EBV-specific TCRbeta sequences and approximately 230 published CMV-specific TCRbeta sequences. Two CVID samples yielding fewer than 10,000 sequences were excluded from analysis, leaving over 35 CVID repertoires. In TCRdb, the immuneACCESS table is reduced to in-frame sequences with V and J assigned. These tables do not hold every clone; where another copy was compared, an unresolved V gene accounts for under half, and the others remain unexplained. V, J and clone size derive from that table, while D and trimming were established from the DNA sequence. This sample has under 65,000 clones, none of them a singleton. The top ten clones comprise under 0.9% of the sample.

The data derive from a study of T cell clonality in common variable immunodeficiency (dated by TCRdb to about 2015). General conclusions and limits of the study: The authors noted that sequencing repertoires of T cell subpopulations would be needed to clarify what caused the increased clonality in CVID. CVID TCRbeta sequences reportedly showed fewer deletions and N-nucleotide insertions and lacked highly modified clones with 13 or more V deletions. CVID subjects shared fewer TCRbeta clones with each other than healthy controls did (p < 0.0001). Compared with healthy controls, CVID subjects showed increased TCRbeta clonality (t-test p = 0.018), a feature most characteristic of about a third of subjects. Even though DNA input was equal, the average per sample came to about 81,820 unique sequences for controls compared with roughly 30,000 for CVID samples. Patient heterogeneity within the CVID cohort put limits on correlating repertoire features with clinical complications.

Both CVID patients and healthy controls were predominantly of Caucasian heritage. Heparinized peripheral whole blood samples of about 5 to 8 ml were collected from each donor. Genomic DNA from adults with common variable immune deficiency (CVID) and from healthy adult controls was used to sequence TCRbeta CDR3 repertoires. There were about 22 healthy adult volunteers in the control group (12 female and ten or so male), ranging in age from about 20 to 66 years, with a mean age of 34. To isolate peripheral blood mononuclear cells, diluted blood was subjected to density centrifugation over Hypaque 1077 or Ficoll-Paque. Unsorted mononuclear cells served as the source of genomic DNA, which was extracted either by Qiagen column purification or by a centrifugation-based method. Inclusive of the bounding cysteine and phenylalanine, the CDR3 is 15 residues long. Shown are 36 bases from within the CDR3, in frame from base 1. V is shortened by 4 bases, J by 4 bases, and the region joining them spans 16 bases. In the germline V gene (reference sequence), CDR1 corresponds to SEHNR and CDR2 to FQNEAQ.

Sequenced: peripheral blood mononuclear cells. The chain links TRBV7-9 with TRBJ1-2; a tentative D match to TRBD1 spans 6 bases. The origin of this receptor is a person between 18 and 69 years old in good health. CDR3 DNA (partial): TGTGCCAGCAGCTACGCGAGACAGGATATCTATGGC. Its translation is CASSYARQDIYG. The whole CDR3 reads CASSYARQDIYGYTF. Full variable domain (CDR3 extended with the reference TRBV7-9 and TRBJ1-2 proteins): DTGVSQNPRHKITKRGQNVTFRCDPISEHNRLYWYRQTLGQGPEFLTYFQNEAQLEKSRLLSDRFSAERPKGSFSTLEIQRTEQGDSAMYLCASSYARQDIYGYTFGSGTRLTVV.